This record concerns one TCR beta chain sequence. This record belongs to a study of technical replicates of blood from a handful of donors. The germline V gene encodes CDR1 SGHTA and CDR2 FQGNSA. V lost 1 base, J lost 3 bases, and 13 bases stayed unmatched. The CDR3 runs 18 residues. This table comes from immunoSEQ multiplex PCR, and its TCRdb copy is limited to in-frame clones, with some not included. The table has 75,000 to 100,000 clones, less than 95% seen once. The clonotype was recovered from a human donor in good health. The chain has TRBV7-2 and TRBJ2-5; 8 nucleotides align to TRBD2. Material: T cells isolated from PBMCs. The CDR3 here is CASSLEPGGGWIEETQYF. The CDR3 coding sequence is TGTGCCAGCAGCTTAGAACCGGGGGGGGGATGGATAGAAGAGACCCAGTACTTC.